This T cell receptor beta chain was retrieved from a study of PD-L1 blockade in urothelial cancer. Using immunoSEQ multiplex PCR, the repertoire was profiled, and TCRdb retains in-frame clones only, with some absent. The repertoire holds some 110,000 clones, around nine tenths seen once, with about 1.8% in the top ten. Indicated time point: peripheral blood 6 weeks after treatment start. CDR3 length: 13 residues. Trimming took 6 bases from V and 7 from J; bases not matched to a gene: 5. Germline CDR1 is SGHTA and CDR2 is FQGNSA. This material consisted of PBMCs, taken around atezolizumab (anti-PD-L1) treatment. This clonotype originated in a man in his 60s with urothelial cancer. The chain carries TRBV7-2 and TRBJ2-4; 8 nucleotides line up with TRBD1. CDR3 loop: CASRDRERNIQYF. CDR3 coding DNA: TGTGCCAGCAGGGACAGGGAGAGGAACATTCAGTACTTC.